The clone carrying this T cell receptor (beta chain) was counted between two and nine times. TCRdb re-analysed the 5' RACE reads in MiXCR, keeping a single row per CDR3 protein. The repertoire holds 510,000 or so distinct CDR3 sequences, with about 19% as singletons. This entry belongs to a study of T cells after yellow fever vaccination. Germline loops: CDR1 LGHNA, CDR2 YNFKEQ. Trimming pared 4 bases from V and 7 bases from J, leaving 14 bases between. The length of the CDR3 is 14 residues. The rearrangement joins TRBV4-2 to TRBJ2-1; no clear D gene. Sequencing was performed on PBMCs, taken 15 days after the yellow fever booster vaccination. This TCR was sampled from a man aged 30 to 39 who received the YFV17D yellow fever vaccine. CDR3 nucleotide sequence: TGTGCCAGCAGCCCCTCCAGGTTGGCGAATGAGCAGTTCTTC. Its protein is CASSPSRLANEQFF.